The present entry profiles one T cell receptor beta chain with its context. Profiled with immunoSEQ multiplex PCR; TCRdb holds only in-frame clones, not every one. This sample carries some 97,000 clones, about 90% of them seen once, and the ten largest clones take 4% to 5%. The sample is drawn from a study of T cell responses to AZD1222 COVID-19 vaccine. V was trimmed by 6 bases and J by 0 bases, leaving 11 bases between them. CDR3 length equals 15 residues. Germline CDR1 is WSHSY and CDR2 is SAAADI. This receptor was taken from an adult in good health. The chain links TRBV10-2 to TRBJ2-2; D possibly corresponds to TRBD2 (6 bases). Sequencing was performed on peripheral blood, taken on day 0 of MenACWY control vaccination. CDR3 DNA: TGCGCCAGCAGGGAAGGCGGGGCGAACACCGGGGAGCTGTTTTTT. This encodes CASREGGANTGELFF.